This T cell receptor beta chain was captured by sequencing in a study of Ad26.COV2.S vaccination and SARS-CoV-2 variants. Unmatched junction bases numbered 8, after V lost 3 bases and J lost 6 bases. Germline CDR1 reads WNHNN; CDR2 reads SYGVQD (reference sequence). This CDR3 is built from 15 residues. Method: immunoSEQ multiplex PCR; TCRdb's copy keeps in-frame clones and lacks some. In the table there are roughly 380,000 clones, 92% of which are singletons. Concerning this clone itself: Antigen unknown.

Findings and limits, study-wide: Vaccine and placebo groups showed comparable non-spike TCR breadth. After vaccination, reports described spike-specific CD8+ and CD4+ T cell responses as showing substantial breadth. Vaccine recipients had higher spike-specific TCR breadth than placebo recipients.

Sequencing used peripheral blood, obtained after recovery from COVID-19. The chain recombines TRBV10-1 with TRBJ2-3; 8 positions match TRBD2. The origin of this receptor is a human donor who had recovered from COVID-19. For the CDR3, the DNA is TGCGCCAGCAGTGATTTCCCGGGGGGGCGGGATACGCAGTATTTT. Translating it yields CASSDFPGGRDTQYF.